This TCR beta chain was captured by sequencing in a study of monozygotic twins with inflammatory bowel disease. General observations from the study: Clonotypes shared with others were fewer in IBD patients than in healthy twins, especially with disease activity.

Template switching appended UMIs that held a 6-nucleotide sample barcode. TCRdb re-called the 5' RACE reads and catalogs CDR3 proteins one per entry, DNA excluded. The table for this sample gives some 330,000 distinct CDR3 sequences. The CDR3 length is 15 residues. CDR1 DFQATT and CDR2 SNEGSKA come from the germline V gene (reference sequence). On this clonotype itself: Its antigen is as yet unknown.

The clonotype comes from a human donor with ulcerative colitis or Crohn's disease, or a healthy co-twin of an affected twin (not recorded which). The specimen was blood. The rearrangement uses TRBV20-1 and TRBJ2-3; TCRdb picks TRBD1, but there is no DNA to check that call. The CDR3 reads CSASLRGPVTDTQYF.